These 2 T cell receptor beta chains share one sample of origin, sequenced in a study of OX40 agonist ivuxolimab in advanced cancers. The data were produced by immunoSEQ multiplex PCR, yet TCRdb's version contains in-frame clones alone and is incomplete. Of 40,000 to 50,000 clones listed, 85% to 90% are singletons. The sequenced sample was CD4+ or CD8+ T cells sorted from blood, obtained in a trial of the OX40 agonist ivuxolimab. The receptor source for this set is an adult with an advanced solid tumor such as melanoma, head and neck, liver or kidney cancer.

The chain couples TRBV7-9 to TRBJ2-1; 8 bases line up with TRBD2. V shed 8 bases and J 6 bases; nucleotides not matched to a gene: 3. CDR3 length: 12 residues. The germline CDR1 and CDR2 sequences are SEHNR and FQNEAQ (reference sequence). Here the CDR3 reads CASREGRNEQFF. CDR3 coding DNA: TGTGCCAGCCGGGAGGGTCGCAATGAGCAGTTCTTC.

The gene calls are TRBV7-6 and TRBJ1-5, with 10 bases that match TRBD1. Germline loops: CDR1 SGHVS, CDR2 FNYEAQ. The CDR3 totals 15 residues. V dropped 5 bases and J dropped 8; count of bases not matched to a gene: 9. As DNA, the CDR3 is TGTGCCAGCAGCAGGACAGGGGGAATCAGTGAGCCCCAGCATTTT. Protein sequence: CASSRTGGISEPQHF.